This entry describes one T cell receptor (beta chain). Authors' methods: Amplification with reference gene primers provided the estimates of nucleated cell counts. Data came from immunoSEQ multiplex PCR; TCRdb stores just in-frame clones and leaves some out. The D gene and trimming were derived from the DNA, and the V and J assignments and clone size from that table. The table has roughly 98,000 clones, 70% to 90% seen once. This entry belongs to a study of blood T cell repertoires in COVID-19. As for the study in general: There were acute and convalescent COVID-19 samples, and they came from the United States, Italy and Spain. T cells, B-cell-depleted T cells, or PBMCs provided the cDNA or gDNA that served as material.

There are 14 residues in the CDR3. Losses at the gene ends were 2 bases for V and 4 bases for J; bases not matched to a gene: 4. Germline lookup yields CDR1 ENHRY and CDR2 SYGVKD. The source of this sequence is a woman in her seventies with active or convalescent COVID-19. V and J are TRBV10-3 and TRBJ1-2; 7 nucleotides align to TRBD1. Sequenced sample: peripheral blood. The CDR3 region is CAISETGQSYGYTF. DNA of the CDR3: TGTGCCATCAGTGAGACGGGACAGTCCTATGGCTACACCTTC.